The 32 T cell receptor beta chains below all came from one sample that was sequenced in a study of identical twins. One entry per CDR3 protein results from TCRdb running MiXCR on the 5' RACE reads. The table has about 520,000 distinct CDR3 sequences, less than 25% seen once; the top ten hold around 0.9%. Separately, the same data were catalogued under a study of T cells expressing NK-cell markers.

The sequenced sample was CD4+ T cells sorted from blood. These receptors were obtained from a woman aged 18-29 years in good health.

The chain couples TRBV10-1 to TRBJ2-2; D may be TRBD1 or TRBD2 (5 bases each). CDR3 length equals 16 residues. Germline V gene sequence: CDR1 WNHNN, CDR2 SYGVQD (reference sequence). Trimming left V 6 bases short and J 4 bases short, with 18 bases between. CDR3 in amino acids: CASSQGRAFGTGELFF. The CDR3 DNA reads as TGCGCCAGCAGCCAGGGACGTGCGTTCGGCACCGGGGAGCTGTTTTTT.

The V call is TRBV11-2, the J call TRBJ2-5; 11 nucleotides line up with TRBD2. Germline V gene data show CDR1 as SGHAT and CDR2 as FQNNGV. J was trimmed by 4 bases and V by 5 bases; bases with no gene match: 6. The CDR3 is 15 residues long. In nucleotides, the CDR3 is TGTGCCAGCAGCGCCCCGACTAGCGGGGCAGAGACCCAGTACTTC. Its protein product is CASSAPTSGAETQYF.

This clonotype was seen a few times. The chain is built from TRBV29-1 and TRBJ2-7; TRBD1 aligns across 7 bases. CDR1 SQVTM and CDR2 ANQGSEA come from the germline V gene. This CDR3 spans 12 amino acids. The V and J ends lost 4 bases and 5 bases, in that order; junction bases with no gene match: 5. This chain's CDR3 is CSVGTGLDEQYF. The CDR3 DNA is TGCAGCGTTGGGACAGGTCTAGACGAGCAGTACTTC.

This clonotype was found a few times. This sequence joins TRBV29-1 and TRBJ2-7; D tentatively fits TRBD1 or TRBD2 (6 bases each). Germline V gene sequence: CDR1 SQVTM, CDR2 ANQGSEA. V lost 4 bases to trimming and J lost 6 bases, with 16 bases between them. The CDR3 contains 13 residues. CDR3 nucleotide sequence: TGCAGCGTTGTTTCGGGTGAGGGGGGCGAGCAGTACTTC. Its translation is CSVVSGEGGEQYF.

This clonotype has a handful of counts. This chain links TRBV29-1 with TRBJ1-5, with 7 bases lining up with TRBD1. V lost 1 base and J lost 7; bases outside the gene matches: 4. From germline, CDR1 is SQVTM and CDR2 ANQGSEA. The CDR3 is 13 amino acids. DNA of the CDR3: TGCAGCGTTGAAGTAGGGGGCGAGCAGCCCCAGCATTTT. This encodes CSVEVGGEQPQHF.

This clonotype turned up a few times. The chain couples TRBV29-1 to TRBJ2-3, with 15 nucleotides matching TRBD2. Germline V gene lookup returns CDR1 SQVTM and CDR2 ANQGSEA. V was clipped by 4 bases and J by 2 bases; unmatched bases: 7. This CDR3 is built from 17 residues. CDR3: CSVVGLAGGRNTDTQYF. As DNA, the CDR3 is TGCAGCGTTGTCGGACTAGCGGGGGGGCGGAACACAGATACGCAGTATTTT.

The chain combines TRBV4-2 with TRBJ2-3, with 13 bases that match TRBD2. CDR1 and CDR2 from the germline V gene are LGHNA and YNFKEQ. The V and J ends lost 4 bases and 1 base, in that order; junction bases with no gene match: 20. The CDR3 sequence is 22 residues long. The CDR3 sequence: CASSRRPHPGLAGVSGTDTQYF. DNA of the CDR3: TGTGCCAGCAGCCGACGTCCCCATCCCGGACTAGCGGGAGTTAGCGGCACAGATACGCAGTATTTT.

This clonotype was picked up a small number of times. The V call is TRBV5-8, the J call TRBJ2-7; D unclear. The CDR3 extends over 15 amino acids. V was clipped by 0 bases and J by 2 bases, with 12 bases between them. Germline CDR1 SGHTS, CDR2 YDEGEE. CDR3 amino acids: CASSLGGPGTYEQYF. The CDR3, as DNA: TGTGCCAGCAGCTTGGGCGGACCCGGAACCTACGAGCAGTACTTC.

The chain links TRBV6-1 to TRBJ2-7; 9 bases fit TRBD1. This CDR3 comprises 17 residues. The ends lost 6 bases at V and 0 bases at J; junction bases unmatched: 12. Germline CDR1 reads MNHNS; CDR2 reads SASEGT. This chain's CDR3 is CASRRTTGTGFSYEQYF. The CDR3, as DNA: TGTGCCAGCAGGAGAACCACCGGGACAGGGTTCTCCTACGAGCAGTACTTC.

This sequence joins TRBV3-1 and TRBJ1-1; maybe TRBD1 (5 bases). This CDR3 spans 13 amino acids. Germline V gene data show CDR1 as LGHDT and CDR2 as YNNKEL (reference sequence). V was trimmed by 4 bases and J by 10 bases, leaving 16 bases between them. The CDR3 sequence is CASSRNNQGGAFF. Written as DNA, the CDR3 is TGTGCCAGCAGCCGCAACAATCAGGGAGGAGCTTTCTTT.

The chain couples TRBV20-1 to TRBJ2-3; the D is unclear. The CDR3 length is 12 residues. Germline CDR1 DFQATT, CDR2 SNEGSKA (reference sequence). V was shortened by 4 bases and J by 6 bases, with 11 bases between the two germline ends. CDR3 DNA: TGCAGTGCTATATGGCCTGTTGATACGCAGTATTTT. This translates into CSAIWPVDTQYF.

This clonotype has at least ten counts. The CDR3 nucleotides read TGTGCCATCAGTGCCGGACTAGCGGGAGGTAACGAGCAGTACTTC. It yields the protein CAISAGLAGGNEQYF. V and J are TRBV10-3 and TRBJ2-7, with 14 bases fitting TRBD2. J gave up 5 bases and V 4 bases, and 4 bases lay outside the gene matches. The length of the CDR3 is 15 residues. Germline CDR1 and CDR2: ENHRY and SYGVKD.

Only a few counts were recorded for this clonotype. The chain joins TRBV11-2 to TRBJ1-2, with D hard to call. The germline V and J ends were trimmed by 1 base and 7 bases, with 10 bases remaining between them. Germline V gives CDR1 SGHAT, CDR2 FQNNGV. The CDR3 consists of 13 residues. The CDR3 region is CASSLVRSAGYTF. CDR3 coding DNA: TGTGCCAGCAGCTTAGTCAGGTCGGCTGGCTACACCTTC.

This clonotype turned up a few times. The CDR3 DNA is TGTGCCAGCAGCGCCGGGACTAGCTACTACGAGCAGTACTTC. This sequence encodes CASSAGTSYYEQYF. The chain uses TRBV12-3 or TRBV12-4 and TRBJ2-7; the match to TRBD2 covers 9 bases. This CDR3 is built from 14 residues. Unmatched junction bases numbered 6, after V lost 6 bases and J lost 3 bases.

The CDR3 sequence: CASSLGAIPGGGYTF. CDR3 nucleotide sequence: TGTGCCAGCAGCTTGGGGGCCATACCGGGTGGTGGCTACACCTTC. This chain uses TRBV5-5 with TRBJ1-2; D remains unclear. This CDR3 contains 15 residues. CDR1 and CDR2 from the germline V gene are SGHKS and YYEKEE (reference sequence). Between the trimmed V and J ends, which lost 0 bases and 7 bases, there was a span of 16 bases.

This clonotype was seen a handful of times. V gene TRBV19 combines with J gene TRBJ1-2, with 7 positions matching TRBD1. Germline loops: CDR1 LNHDA, CDR2 SQIVND (reference sequence). The CDR3 totals 17 residues. V lost 4 bases, J lost 4 bases, and 15 bases stayed unmatched. CDR3 nucleotides: TGTGCCAGTAGTACGGAAATGGACAGGCGCCCCCTCTATGGCTACACCTTC. It codes for CASSTEMDRRPLYGYTF. Using reference TRBV19 and TRBJ1-2 for the parts outside the CDR3, the full variable domain is DGGITQSPKYLFRKEGQNVTLSCEQNLNHDAMYWYRQDPGQGLRLIYYSQIVNDFQKGDIAEGYSVSREKKESFPLTVTSAQKNPTAFYLCASSTEMDRRPLYGYTFGSGTRLTVV.

The genes are TRBV10-3 and TRBJ2-3, with D possibly being TRBD1 or TRBD2 (6 bases each). Trimming left V 0 bases short and J 2 bases short, with 15 bases between. Germline V gene data show CDR1 as ENHRY and CDR2 as SYGVKD. The CDR3 has 17 amino acids. In nucleotides, the CDR3 is TGTGCCATCAGTGAGTCGAACCGGGGGCCGACCACAGATACGCAGTATTTT. Translated: CAISESNRGPTTDTQYF.

This rearrangement joins TRBV20-1 to TRBJ2-3; weak D call: TRBD2 (6 bases). The CDR3 consists of 14 residues. Germline V gene data show CDR1 as DFQATT and CDR2 as SNEGSKA (reference sequence). Trimming took off 6 bases at V and 3 bases at J, with 16 bases between the two ends. The chain's CDR3 is CSADLASWTDTQYF. The DNA of the CDR3 is TGCAGTGCGGATCTAGCGAGTTGGACAGATACGCAGTATTTT.

The chain links TRBV20-1 to TRBJ2-1; D unclear. The CDR3 consists of 12 residues. Germline loops: CDR1 DFQATT, CDR2 SNEGSKA (reference sequence). The V end lost 5 bases, the J end lost 9 bases, and 14 bases lay between the germline ends. In nucleotides, the CDR3 is TGCAGTGCTCCCCCAGTAGCCGGTGAGCAGTTCTTC. It translates to CSAPPVAGEQFF.

This clonotype was counted a few times. The chain combines TRBV29-1 with TRBJ1-2; weak D call: TRBD1 (6 bases). This CDR3 comprises 15 residues. Germline V gives CDR1 SQVTM, CDR2 ANQGSEA. V was cut by 4 bases and J by 0 bases, with 15 bases left in between. The chain's CDR3 is CSVGPGAFPNYGYTF. The CDR3 DNA follows: TGCAGCGTTGGTCCAGGGGCCTTTCCTAACTATGGCTACACCTTC.

As concerns this clonotype: At one of its ends the junction is not consistent with the germline gene, which may arise from a read error. V usage is TRBV15 and J usage is TRBJ2-1; D unclear. The germline V gene has CDR1 LNHNV and CDR2 YYDKDF (reference sequence). The CDR3 contains 16 residues. The CDR3 region is CAISKDVAFVAYEQFF. The CDR3 coding sequence is TGTGCCATCAGCAAGGATGTAGCCTTCGTAGCCTATGAGCAGTTCTTC.

In this sample, this clonotype turned up many times. The rearrangement joins TRBV12-3 or TRBV12-4 to TRBJ2-5, with 10 bases fitting TRBD2. Trimming removed 5 bases from V and 5 bases from J; junction bases left unmatched: 8. The CDR3 contains 15 residues. CDR3 bases: TGTGCCAGCAGTGCAACTAGCGGGGCCGGGGAGACCCAGTACTTC. Encoded protein: CASSATSGAGETQYF.

Here the CDR3 reads CSVDKQLARHEQFF. The DNA of the CDR3 is TGCAGCGTTGATAAGCAACTAGCGAGGCATGAGCAGTTCTTC. The rearrangement links TRBV29-1 to TRBJ2-1; 7 nucleotides agree with TRBD2. With 3 bases clipped from V and 8 bases from J, the junction kept 10 bases outside the gene matches. Germline V gene lookup returns CDR1 SQVTM and CDR2 ANQGSEA. The CDR3 contains 14 residues.

This rearrangement joins TRBV12-5 to TRBJ1-1; a weak D match, TRBD1 (6 bases). CDR1 LGHNT and CDR2 FRNRAP come from the germline V gene. The length of the CDR3 is 14 residues. Trimming left V 7 bases short and J 2 bases short, with 14 bases between. The CDR3 loop is CASALRDINTEAFF. The CDR3 DNA is TGTGCTAGTGCCCTCAGGGACATAAACACTGAAGCTTTCTTT.

Many counts were recorded for this clonotype. One end of the junction fails to match germline, which may point to a read error. The chain joins TRBV5-6 to TRBJ2-5; 8 bases align to TRBD1. Germline V lookup: CDR1 SGHDT, CDR2 YYEEEE. The CDR3 has 15 residues. CDR3 nucleotides: TGTGCCAGCAGCCCGGACAGGGTACCCATGGAGACTCAGTACTTC. Residues: CASSPDRVPMETQYF.

This clonotype showed up just a few times. The J gene is TRBJ2-5, the V gene TRBV7-8; D may be TRBD2 (5 bases). This CDR3 has 13 residues. Germline CDR1 and CDR2: SGHVS and FQNEAQ. The V gene lost 6 bases and the J gene lost 5 bases, with 13 bases spanning the gap. CDR3 DNA sequence: TGTGCCAGCAGTTGGGAGTTTAGGGAGACCCAGTACTTC. Amino acids: CASSWEFRETQYF.

The chain uses TRBV20-1 and TRBJ2-7; D possibly corresponds to TRBD2 (5 bases). V shed 0 bases and J shed 0 bases, with 12 bases lying between them. The CDR3 totals 15 residues. Germline V gives CDR1 DFQATT, CDR2 SNEGSKA (reference sequence). The CDR3 region is CSAREAGYFSYEQYF. CDR3 bases: TGCAGTGCTAGAGAGGCGGGCTATTTCTCCTACGAGCAGTACTTC.

This clonotype was counted ten times or more. The V call is TRBV10-3, the J call TRBJ1-2; 7 bases fit TRBD1. J lost 9 bases, V lost 5 bases, and 15 bases had no gene match. The CDR3 spans 15 residues. Germline loops: CDR1 ENHRY, CDR2 SYGVKD. CDR3 sequence: CAISFVRDSSIRYTF. CDR3 DNA sequence: TGTGCCATCAGTTTCGTCCGGGACAGCTCTATTCGCTACACCTTC.

The DNA for the CDR3 is TGTGCCAGCAGTCCCGGACAGGGCCACGAGCAGTACTTC. This translates into CASSPGQGHEQYF. V and J are TRBV12-3 or TRBV12-4 and TRBJ2-7; 8 bases fit TRBD1. This CDR3 spans 13 amino acids. V shed 5 bases and J 5 bases; nucleotides not matched to a gene: 5.

The chain uses TRBV10-3 and TRBJ1-1; perhaps TRBD1 as D (6 bases). The length of the CDR3 is 16 residues. Germline V lookup: CDR1 ENHRY, CDR2 SYGVKD. Trimming cost V 2 bases and J 0 bases, with 13 bases left between them. The CDR3 reads CAISEVTGPMNTEAFF. DNA of the CDR3: TGTGCCATCAGTGAGGTAACAGGGCCCATGAACACTGAAGCTTTCTTT.

The chain recombines TRBV20-1 with TRBJ1-1; no definite D call. Trimming cost V 1 base and J 3 bases, with 15 bases left between them. CDR1 and CDR2 (germline): DFQATT, SNEGSKA (reference sequence). The CDR3 extends over 15 amino acids. The CDR3 bases are TGCAGTGCTAGAGGTCCGGACCTCGGGGACACTGAAGCTTTCTTT. It yields the protein CSARGPDLGDTEAFF.

The J gene is TRBJ2-7, the V gene TRBV7-9; D is unclear. V was clipped by 4 bases and J by 7 bases, with 5 bases between them. The CDR3 totals 10 residues. The germline CDR1 and CDR2 sequences are SEHNR and FQNEAQ (reference sequence). CDR3 sequence reads: CASSSTEQYF. The CDR3 nucleotides are TGTGCCAGCAGCTCTACGGAGCAGTACTTC.